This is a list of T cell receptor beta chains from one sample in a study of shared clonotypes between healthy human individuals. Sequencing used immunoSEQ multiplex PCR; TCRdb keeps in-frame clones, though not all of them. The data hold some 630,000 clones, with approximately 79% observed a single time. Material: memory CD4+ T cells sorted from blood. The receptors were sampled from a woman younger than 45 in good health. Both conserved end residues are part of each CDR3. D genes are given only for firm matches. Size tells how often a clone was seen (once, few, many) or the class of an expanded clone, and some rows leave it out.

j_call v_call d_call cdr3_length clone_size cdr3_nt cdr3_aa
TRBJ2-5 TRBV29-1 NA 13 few TGCAGCGTTGAGCGACAGAACCAAGAGACCCAGTACTTC CSVERQNQETQYF
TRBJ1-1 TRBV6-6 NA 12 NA TGTGCCATTGGGATGGGTAGTACTGAAGCTTTCTTT CAIGMGSTEAFF
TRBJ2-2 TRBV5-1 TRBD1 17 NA TGCGCCAGCAGCTCCGACAGGGTGGGGCGTTGGACCGGGGAGCTGTTTTTT CASSSDRVGRWTGELFF
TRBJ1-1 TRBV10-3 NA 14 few TGTGCCATCAGTGACAAAGACAAGAACACTGAAGCTTTCTTT CAISDKDKNTEAFF
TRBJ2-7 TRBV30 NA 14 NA TGTGCCTGGAGTGTTGTGGCAGGGGCAGGGAACCAGTACTTC CAWSVVAGAGNQYF
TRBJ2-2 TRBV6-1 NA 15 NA TGTGCCAGCAGTGAACTCACTGTAAACACCGGGGAGCTGTTTTTT CASSELTVNTGELFF
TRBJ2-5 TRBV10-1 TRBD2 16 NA TGCGCCAGCAGTGACGGACTAGCGGGAGGTGCGGAGACCCAGTACTTC CASSDGLAGGAETQYF
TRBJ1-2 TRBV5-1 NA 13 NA TGCGCCAGCAGCTCGACAGGCCGGTATGGCTACACCTTC CASSSTGRYGYTF
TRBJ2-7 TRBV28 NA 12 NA TGTGCCAGCAGTTTAGCCAGGTACGAGCAGTACTTC CASSLARYEQYF
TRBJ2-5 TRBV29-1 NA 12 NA TGCAGCGTTGGTGGCGGCCAAGAGACCCAGTACTTC CSVGGGQETQYF
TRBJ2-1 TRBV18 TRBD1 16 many TGTGCCAGCTCTCCTCAGACAGGGTCGCGGCTTACTGAGCAGTTCTTC CASSPQTGSRLTEQFF
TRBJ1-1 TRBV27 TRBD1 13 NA TGTGCCAGCGGGGACAGGGTGGAGACTGAAGCTTTCTTT CASGDRVETEAFF
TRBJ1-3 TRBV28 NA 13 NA TGTGCCAGCGGGGGACGGCTTGGAGACACCATATATTTT CASGGRLGDTIYF
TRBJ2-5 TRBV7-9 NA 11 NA TGTGCCAGCAGTATCAAAGAGACCCAGTACTTC CASSIKETQYF
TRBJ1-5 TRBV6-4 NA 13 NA TGTGCCAGCAGCGTCACAGGGAATCAGCCCCAGCATTTT CASSVTGNQPQHF
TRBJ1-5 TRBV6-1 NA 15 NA TGTGCCAGCAGTGAAGCCGCGTCGGGGCATCAGCCCCAGCATTTT CASSEAASGHQPQHF
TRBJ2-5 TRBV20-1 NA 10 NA TGCAGTGCCTTACGGGAGACCCAGTACTTC CSALRETQYF
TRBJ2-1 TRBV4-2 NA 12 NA TGTGCCAGCAGCCAACCAGGAGATGAGCAGTTCTTC CASSQPGDEQFF
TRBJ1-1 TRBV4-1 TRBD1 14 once TGCGCCAGCAGCCAATGGGACAGGGCCACTGAAGCTTTCTTT CASSQWDRATEAFF
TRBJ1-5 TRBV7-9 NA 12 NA TGTGTCAGAAGTTGGGAATCCAGGGGCCAGCATTTT CVRSWESRGQHF
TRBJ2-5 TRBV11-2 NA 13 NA TGTGCCAGCAGCCACGGATCCGCAGAGACCCAGTACTTC CASSHGSAETQYF
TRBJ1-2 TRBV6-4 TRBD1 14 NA TGTGCCAGCAGTGGCCCGGGACAGGGGTCTGGCTACACCTTC CASSGPGQGSGYTF
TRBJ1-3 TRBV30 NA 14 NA TGTGCCTGCCTAACAGGGTGGTCTGGAAACACCATATATTTT CACLTGWSGNTIYF
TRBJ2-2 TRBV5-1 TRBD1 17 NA TGCGCCAGCAGCTTGGTCCCTCTGGTGACAGGGCCCGGGGAGCTGTTTTTT CASSLVPLVTGPGELFF
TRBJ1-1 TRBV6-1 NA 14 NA TGTGCCAGCAGCGTTGACAGGAGGAACACTGAAGCTTTCTTT CASSVDRRNTEAFF
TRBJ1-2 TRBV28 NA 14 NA TGTGCCAGCACCTCAGGCCCCAGGGGTCGGGGCTACACCTTC CASTSGPRGRGYTF
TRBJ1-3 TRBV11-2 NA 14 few TGTGCCAGCAGCTCGGGACCCCTAGGAAACACCATATATTTT CASSSGPLGNTIYF